What follows are 32 T cell receptor beta chains derived from one specimen sequenced in a study of sequential checkpoint blockade in melanoma. Profiling relied on immunoSEQ multiplex PCR, and the TCRdb table lists in-frame clones only, not all of them. The data contain some 9,200 clones, roughly 25% of them seen just once; the ten biggest clones take up around 10%. As to treatment: randomized to nivolumab then ipilimumab (arm A) or the reverse (arm B). The input for sequencing was tumor tissue (inferred from file names), taken from a patient given nivolumab and ipilimumab in sequence. The receptors derive from a human donor with melanoma.

This chain links TRBV6-8 with TRBJ1-1, with 7 bases lining up with TRBD1. V dropped 6 bases and J dropped 4; count of bases not matched to a gene: 11. Germline V gene data show CDR1 as MNHGY and CDR2 as SAAAGT. The length of the CDR3 is 15 residues. CDR3 nucleotide sequence: TGTGCCAGCAGGGTTACAGGGGTCCGGGGCACTGAAGCTTTCTTT. It specifies CASRVTGVRGTEAFF.

The chain carries TRBV28 and TRBJ1-2; D may be TRBD1 (6 bases). V dropped 0 bases and J dropped 4 bases, with 24 bases sitting between them. CDR1 and CDR2 (germline): MDHEN, SYDVKM. CDR3 length equals 19 residues. CDR3 nucleotides: TGTGCCAGCAGTTTATGGCCCCGGGACAACTACCGACCTTCCTATGGCTACACCTTC. It translates to CASSLWPRDNYRPSYGYTF.

Only a few counts were recorded for this clone. Written as DNA, the CDR3 is TGTGCCAGCAGCACCGTGGGAGGGGGCTACACCATATATTTT. Its translation is CASSTVGGGYTIYF. The chain employs TRBV11-3 and TRBJ1-3, with 7 bases that match TRBD1. The ends lost 5 bases at V and 8 bases at J; junction bases unmatched: 9. This CDR3 region has 14 residues. CDR1 is SGHNT and CDR2 is YENEEA in the germline V gene.

This clone was seen many times. The chain recombines TRBV11-3 with TRBJ2-4; 9 bases map to TRBD1. From germline, CDR1 is SGHNT and CDR2 YENEEA. CDR3 size: 15 residues. V gave up 5 bases and J gave up 6 bases; unmatched junction bases: 8. Here the CDR3 reads CASSADRGGGNIQYF. The DNA of the CDR3 is TGTGCCAGCAGCGCGGACAGGGGAGGAGGAAACATTCAGTACTTC.

This clone appeared a few times. The DNA of the CDR3 is TGTGCCAGCAGTCCGACCGACAGGTCGACCTACGAGCAGTACTTC. It codes for CASSPTDRSTYEQYF. The chain is built from TRBV28 and TRBJ2-7, with D tentatively TRBD1 (6 bases). The CDR3 runs 15 residues. Trimming removed 5 bases from V and 2 bases from J, with 16 bases in between. CDR1 and CDR2 (germline): MDHEN, SYDVKM. Variable domain in full (rest from reference TRBV28 and TRBJ2-7): DVKVTQSSRYLVKRTGEKVFLECVQDMDHENMFWYRQDPGLGLRLIYFSYDVKMKEKGDIPEGYSVSREKKERFSLILESASTNQTSMYLCASSPTDRSTYEQYFGPGTRLTVT.

This clone came up a few times. The V and J genes are TRBV6-8 and TRBJ1-1; 7 bases line up with TRBD1. Looked up from germline, CDR1 is MNHGY and CDR2 is SAAAGT. The CDR3 spans 13 residues. After removal of 6 bases from V and 0 bases from J, the junction contained 1 base not matched to a gene. CDR3 DNA: TGTGCCAGCAGGGGACAGATGAACACTGAAGCTTTCTTT. Translation: CASRGQMNTEAFF.

This clone is termed medium-sized. This chain connects TRBV6-8 to TRBJ1-6; D unclear. The V gene's germline CDR1 is MNHGY and CDR2 SAAAGT. The CDR3 loop spans 15 amino acids. V lost 5 bases and J 2 bases, leaving 10 bases between the germline ends. In nucleotides, the CDR3 is TGTGCCAGCAGTGATTATACAGCCTATAATTCACCCCTCCACTTT. This codes for CASSDYTAYNSPLHF.

This clone has more than one count but fewer than ten. The chain is built from TRBV9 and TRBJ1-1, with TRBD1 matching 11 bases. Germline trimming cut 7 bases from V and 6 bases from J; bases unmatched to any gene: 2. The CDR3 spans 12 residues. From germline, CDR1 is SGDLS and CDR2 YYNGEE. The CDR3 region has the DNA TGTGCCAGCGGACAGGGGGCGTCTGAAGCTTTCTTT. Amino acids: CASGQGASEAFF.

This clone turned up a few times. The CDR3 region has the DNA TGTGCCAGCAGCGCCTCCCGGGCGATGGAGCTGTTTTTT. Its translation is CASSASRAMELFF. The chain carries TRBV14 and TRBJ2-2; D is unclear. Germline V gives CDR1 SGHDN, CDR2 FVKESK. CDR3 size: 13 residues. V lost 5 bases, J lost 10 bases, and 14 bases lay in between.

This clone appeared once. The genes are TRBV19 and TRBJ1-5; D is uncertain. The V gene's germline CDR1 is LNHDA and CDR2 SQIVND (reference sequence). The CDR3 has 13 amino acids. V lost 5 bases to trimming and J lost 1 base, with 6 bases between them. CDR3 sequence reads: CASSQGSNQPQHF. The DNA of the CDR3 is TGTGCCAGTAGTCAAGGGAGCAATCAGCCCCAGCATTTT.

The chain recombines TRBV19 with TRBJ2-7; the D call may be TRBD1 or TRBD2 (5 bases each). CDR1 LNHDA and CDR2 SQIVND come from the germline V gene (reference sequence). The V end was cut by 4 bases, the J end by 2 bases, with 12 bases between. The length of the CDR3 is 14 residues. As DNA, the CDR3 is TGTGCCAGTAGTAGGGACGCCCGGGCCTACGAGCAGTACTTC. Its protein is CASSRDARAYEQYF.

This clone was seen only a few times. The chain recombines TRBV9 with TRBJ2-1; D uncertain. CDR1 SGDLS and CDR2 YYNGEE come from the germline V gene. CDR3 length equals 12 residues. Deletions cut 6 bases from V and 6 bases from J, with 10 bases between. CDR3 protein: CASIASPNEQFF. The CDR3 DNA reads as TGTGCCAGCATTGCTAGTCCCAATGAGCAGTTCTTC.

The chain links TRBV5-1 to TRBJ2-2; tentatively, D is TRBD2 (5 bases). The V end was cut by 0 bases, the J end by 5 bases, with 8 bases between. CDR3 length: 14 amino acids. CDR1 and CDR2 from the germline V gene are SGHRS and YFSETQ. CDR3 coding DNA: TGCGCCAGCAGCTTGGACGGGGTAACCGGGGAGCTGTTTTTT. It translates to CASSLDGVTGELFF.

The chain has TRBV11-3 and TRBJ2-1; the D call may be TRBD1 or TRBD2 (7 bases each). The CDR3 sequence is 15 residues long. The germline gives CDR1 SGHNT, CDR2 YENEEA. Trimming removed 2 bases from V and 7 bases from J, with 15 bases in between. Here the CDR3 reads CASSLMAGGENEQFF. CDR3 sequence (DNA): TGTGCCAGCAGCTTAATGGCAGGGGGGGAAAATGAGCAGTTCTTC.

This clone ranks as medium-sized. The chain is built from TRBV6-8 and TRBJ2-2; 9 bases are a match to TRBD2. The CDR3 covers 15 residues. CDR1 is MNHGY and CDR2 is SAAAGT in the germline V gene. V was clipped by 0 bases and J by 7 bases; unmatched bases: 3. The CDR3 DNA reads as TGTGCCAGCAGTTACTCGGGGACTAGCTACGGGGAGCTGTTTTTT. This sequence encodes CASSYSGTSYGELFF.

This clone was observed a few times. The chain uses TRBV9 and TRBJ2-5; 11 bases map to TRBD2. The CDR3 runs 14 residues. Germline CDR1 is SGDLS and CDR2 is YYNGEE. J gave up 2 bases and V 3 bases, and 0 bases lay outside the gene matches. The CDR3 DNA follows: TGTGCCAGCAGCGCTAGCGGGGGGCAAGAGACCCAGTACTTC. Translating gives CASSASGGQETQYF.

This clone was observed a handful of times. The rearrangement uses TRBV23-1 and TRBJ2-5, with D unclear. TRBV23-1 has ORF status, its function being uncertain. The CDR3 has 13 amino acids. V was clipped by 6 bases and J by 5 bases, with 13 bases between them. CDR3 protein: CASSLGEWETQYF. The CDR3 DNA sequence: TGCGCCAGCAGCTTAGGCGAGTGGGAGACCCAGTACTTC.

This clone was counted a few times. The V and J genes are TRBV6-8 and TRBJ1-2; D not resolved. V lost 0 bases, J lost 2 bases, and 4 bases lay in between. This CDR3 has 13 residues. Germline loops: CDR1 MNHGY, CDR2 SAAAGT. CDR3 residues: CASSYSGNYGYTF. DNA for the CDR3: TGTGCCAGCAGTTACTCGGGGAACTATGGCTACACCTTC.

The chain carries TRBV19 and TRBJ2-1, with D possibly matching TRBD2 (5 bases). V was clipped by 4 bases and J by 2 bases, with 12 bases between them. Germline values: CDR1 LNHDA, CDR2 SQIVND (reference sequence). The CDR3 contains 15 residues. The CDR3 sequence: CASSRGRGTYNEQFF. CDR3 sequence (DNA): TGTGCCAGTAGTAGGGGTCGGGGAACCTACAATGAGCAGTTCTTC.

The V and J genes are TRBV6-8 and TRBJ2-3, with 7 bases lining up with TRBD1. V was clipped by 6 bases and J by 5 bases; unmatched bases: 8. The CDR3 consists of 14 residues. Germline CDR1 and CDR2: MNHGY and SAAAGT. The DNA for the CDR3 is TGTGCCAGCAGGTCGACAGGGTGGTTAGATACGCAGTATTTT. This gives the protein CASRSTGWLDTQYF.

This clone was observed many times. The J gene is TRBJ2-5, the V gene TRBV11-3, with D tentatively TRBD1 or TRBD2 (6 bases each). CDR1 and CDR2 from the germline V gene are SGHNT and YENEEA. The CDR3 runs 14 residues. Deletions cut 8 bases from V and 5 bases from J, with 18 bases between. The CDR3 DNA is TGTGCCAGCCGGGGGCCAGGGATGGGGGAGACCCAGTACTTC. Its protein is CASRGPGMGETQYF.

This clone was counted ten times or more. CDR3 coding DNA: TGCGCCAGCAGCCAAGAATCAGGACAGACTGCAACTAATGAAAAACTGTTTTTT. This gives the protein CASSQESGQTATNEKLFF. V and J are TRBV4-1 and TRBJ1-4, with D possibly matching TRBD1 (6 bases). Trimming left V 0 bases short and J 0 bases short, with 14 bases between. Germline V gene lookup returns CDR1 MGHRA and CDR2 YSYEKL. This CDR3 is 18 amino acids long.

The gene calls are TRBV5-1 and TRBJ2-5; 16 bases match TRBD2. This CDR3 has 15 amino acids. CDR1 and CDR2 from the germline V gene are SGHRS and YFSETQ. The ends lost 7 bases at V and 2 bases at J; junction bases unmatched: 2. The CDR3 spells CASGTSGGAQETQYF. As DNA, the CDR3 is TGCGCCAGCGGGACTAGCGGGGGGGCACAAGAGACCCAGTACTTC.

V gene TRBV11-3 combines with J gene TRBJ2-3; D gene ambiguous. V lost 1 base to trimming and J lost 3 bases, with 11 bases between them. The CDR3 spans 15 residues. Per germline, CDR1 SGHNT and CDR2 YENEEA. In nucleotides, the CDR3 is TGTGCCAGCAGCTTAGTAGGCAGCTCAACAGATACGCAGTATTTT. Encoded protein: CASSLVGSSTDTQYF.

This chain joins TRBV19 and TRBJ2-2, with D perhaps matching TRBD1 or TRBD2 (5 bases each). The germline gives CDR1 LNHDA, CDR2 SQIVND (reference sequence). This CDR3 is built from 17 residues. Trimming removed 11 bases from V and 5 bases from J, with 27 bases in between. The CDR3 is CASSTRGDYLMTGELFF. The CDR3 nucleotides are TGTGCCTCATCCACCCGGGGCGACTATCTTATGACCGGGGAGCTGTTTTTT.

In its sample, this clone was seen once. V usage is TRBV19 and J usage is TRBJ2-5, with D tentatively TRBD2 (6 bases). This CDR3 is 12 amino acids long. V gave up 8 bases and J gave up 4 bases, with 11 bases separating them. Germline values: CDR1 LNHDA, CDR2 SQIVND (reference sequence). The CDR3 DNA is TGTGCCAGTGGGCTGGGAGGAGAGACCCAGTACTTC. Its translation: CASGLGGETQYF.

This chain joins TRBV11-3 and TRBJ1-4; a weak D match, TRBD1 (6 bases). V lost 5 bases and J lost 4, with 11 bases in between. Per germline, CDR1 SGHNT and CDR2 YENEEA. This CDR3 is built from 14 residues. CDR3 region: CASSQAGVNEKLFF. The CDR3 DNA sequence: TGTGCCAGCAGCCAGGCAGGGGTTAATGAAAAACTGTTTTTT.

This clone has ten or more counts. This chain joins TRBV4-1 and TRBJ1-2; 10 bases align to TRBD1. The CDR3 has 16 amino acids. Germline V gives CDR1 MGHRA, CDR2 YSYEKL. Trimming cost V 0 bases and J 3 bases; bases outside gene matches: 4. CDR3 DNA sequence: TGCGCCAGCAGCCAAGAGGCCGGGACAGGGGACTATGGCTACACCTTC. It is translated as CASSQEAGTGDYGYTF.

The J gene is TRBJ2-4, the V gene TRBV14, with D maybe TRBD2 (5 bases). Germline V lookup: CDR1 SGHDN, CDR2 FVKESK. This CDR3 is 14 amino acids long. The V gene lost 4 bases and the J gene lost 3 bases, with 10 bases spanning the gap. CDR3 bases: TGTGCCAGCAGCCGTTCTAGCCACAAAAACATTCAGTACTTC. Its protein product is CASSRSSHKNIQYF.

This clone was counted between two and nine times. This rearrangement joins TRBV28 to TRBJ1-6; D not resolved. There are 14 residues in the CDR3. V was pared by 4 bases and J by 3 bases, with 7 bases between. Germline CDR1 MDHEN, CDR2 SYDVKM. CDR3 amino acids: CASSYSNYNSPLHF. CDR3 DNA sequence: TGTGCCAGCAGTTATTCGAACTATAATTCACCCCTCCACTTT.

The chain joins TRBV19 to TRBJ2-2; 11 bases are shared with TRBD1. This CDR3 region has 15 residues. V shed 3 bases, J shed 6 bases, and the junction held 3 bases outside the gene matches. Per germline, CDR1 LNHDA and CDR2 SQIVND (reference sequence). In nucleotides, the CDR3 is TGTGCCAGTAGTATTGGACAGGGGGCGGCCGGGGAGCTGTTTTTT. Protein product: CASSIGQGAAGELFF. Looking up the rest from reference TRBV19 and TRBJ2-2 gives the full variable domain: DGGITQSPKYLFRKEGQNVTLSCEQNLNHDAMYWYRQDPGQGLRLIYYSQIVNDFQKGDIAEGYSVSREKKESFPLTVTSAQKNPTAFYLCASSIGQGAAGELFFGEGSRLTVL.

This chain connects TRBV6-8 to TRBJ1-3; 9 bases fit TRBD1. CDR3 length: 15 residues. J gave up 6 bases and V 5 bases, and 8 bases lay outside the gene matches. From germline, CDR1 is MNHGY and CDR2 SAAAGT. The CDR3 loop reads CASSRLDRGANTIYF. CDR3 coding DNA: TGTGCCAGCAGTCGACTTGACAGGGGGGCAAACACCATATATTTT.